The rows below give T cell receptor beta chains drawn from one sample of a study of blood T cell repertoires in COVID-19. Here immunoSEQ multiplex PCR was the method, and the copy in TCRdb shows in-frame clones only, minus some. The table has roughly 300,000 clones, more than 85% seen once. The source material was PBMCs or T cells enriched from blood (not recorded which). These receptor sequences come from a woman between 25 and 40 years old who had recovered from COVID-19. The CDR3 runs from the conserved cysteine through the conserved F or W. A D gene is named only where the DNA matches it firmly. Rows give clone size only sometimes, using once, few, many, or a class for an expanded clone.

j_call,clone_size,cdr3_length,v_call,d_call,cdr3_nt,cdr3_aa
TRBJ2-1,NA,16,TRBV4-1,TRBD2,TGCGCCAGCAGCCAAGGGCCAAGCGGGACCTACAATGAGCAGTTCTTC,CASSQGPSGTYNEQFF
TRBJ2-3,NA,16,TRBV7-3,TRBD2,TGTGCCAGCAGCCTCGGGACTAGCGGGGGCACAGATACGCAGTATTTT,CASSLGTSGGTDTQYF
TRBJ2-1,NA,12,TRBV28,NA,TGTGCCAGCAGTCCAGGAGCGGTATGGCAGTTCTTC,CASSPGAVWQFF
TRBJ1-6,NA,18,TRBV21-1,NA,TGTGCCAGCAGCAGGCCCGGGGACACGACCTCCTATAATTCACCCCTCCACTTT,CASSRPGDTTSYNSPLHF
TRBJ2-7,NA,14,TRBV15,NA,TGTGCCACCAGGTCCCGGGACTCCTCCTACGAGCAGTACTTC,CATRSRDSSYEQYF
TRBJ1-2,NA,15,TRBV14,NA,TGTGCCAGCAGCCAAGATTCTCTGGACTTAAATGGCTACACCTTC,CASSQDSLDLNGYTF
TRBJ1-4,NA,17,TRBV7-9,TRBD1,TGTGCCAGCAGCTTAGGGGACAGAGGTTGGACTAATGAAAAACTGTTTTTT,CASSLGDRGWTNEKLFF
TRBJ1-2,NA,16,TRBV7-9,NA,TGTGCCAGCAGGCCGTCCGGTGGAGGGGCCGACTATGGCTACACCTTC,CASRPSGGGADYGYTF
TRBJ2-6,NA,16,TRBV28,NA,TGTGCCAGCAGTCCCCTCCAGGGATCTGGGGCCAACGTCCTGACTTTC,CASSPLQGSGANVLTF
TRBJ1-3,NA,19,TRBV7-2,TRBD1,TGTGCCAGCAGCCCTAAGGCTCCGGGACAGGGGTTTTTTGGAAACACCATATATTTT,CASSPKAPGQGFFGNTIYF
TRBJ2-2,once,17,TRBV19,TRBD1,TGTGCCAGTAGTCCCCGACAGGGGTGGGGGGACACCGGGGAGCTGTTTTTT,CASSPRQGWGDTGELFF
TRBJ1-2,NA,15,TRBV3-1/TRBV3-2,NA,TGTGCCAGCAGCTCCCGACGGGGGGGGACCTATGGCTACACCTTC,CASSSRRGGTYGYTF
TRBJ1-2,NA,16,TRBV4-2,TRBD1,TGTGCCAGCAGCCAATCAGGGACAGGCCGTCACTATGGCTACACCTTC,CASSQSGTGRHYGYTF
TRBJ2-3,NA,14,TRBV5-1,NA,TGCGCCAGCAGCGAGTCTTCTAGCACAGATACGCAGTATTTT,CASSESSSTDTQYF
TRBJ1-2,NA,12,TRBV2,NA,TGTGCCGGGGGGGCGGGGGCAGGTGGCTACACCTTC,CAGGAGAGGYTF
TRBJ1-5,once,15,TRBV28,NA,TGTGCCAGCAGTGCTCAGGGGCGCCCCAATCAGCCCCAGCATTTT,CASSAQGRPNQPQHF
TRBJ2-5,NA,15,TRBV6-2/TRBV6-3,TRBD2,TGTGCCAGCAGTTACGGGGGAGGGGCTCAAGAGACCCAGTACTTC,CASSYGGGAQETQYF
TRBJ1-3,NA,15,TRBV6-2/TRBV6-3,TRBD1,TGTGCCAGCAGTGACGGACAGGGCTCTGGAAACACCATATATTTT,CASSDGQGSGNTIYF
TRBJ2-7,NA,15,TRBV4-3,TRBD1,TGCGCCAGCAGCCCCGGACAGGGTTGGACCTACGAGCAGTACTTC,CASSPGQGWTYEQYF
TRBJ1-3,once,15,TRBV21-1,NA,TGTGCCAGCAAAACCCCAGGGGGCTCTGGAAACACCATATATTTT,CASKTPGGSGNTIYF
TRBJ1-2,NA,12,TRBV7-8,NA,TGTGCCAGCAGCCCGTATTATGATGGCTACACCTTC,CASSPYYDGYTF
TRBJ1-2,once,18,TRBV7-9,NA,TGTGCCAGCAGCTTGGGAGGTGGGGCGCTGACCACTAACTATGGCTACACCTTC,CASSLGGGALTTNYGYTF
TRBJ2-7,NA,14,TRBV7-2,NA,TGTGCCAGCAGCCCGGACTTACGTTTCCGTACTCCGTACTTC,CASSPDLRFRTPYF
TRBJ2-1,NA,16,TRBV28,TRBD1,TGTGCCAGCACCCCCAGGGGGACCACCTCCTACAATGAGCAGTTCTTC,CASTPRGTTSYNEQFF
TRBJ2-7,NA,14,TRBV9,TRBD2,TGTGCCAGCAGCGTGGGACTAGCGGGACACGAGCAGTACTTC,CASSVGLAGHEQYF
TRBJ2-1,NA,14,TRBV19,TRBD2,TGTGCCAGTAGATACGGGAGGGGGACTAATGAGCAGTTCTTC,CASRYGRGTNEQFF
TRBJ1-2,NA,15,TRBV6-5,TRBD1,TGTGCCAGCAGCTCCGGGACAGCAAACGTCTATGGCTACACCTTC,CASSSGTANVYGYTF
TRBJ2-1,NA,16,TRBV5-4,TRBD2,TGTGCCAGCAGCAGGACTAGCGGGAGCTCCTACAATGAGCAGTTCTTC,CASSRTSGSSYNEQFF
TRBJ1-4,NA,16,TRBV6-5,NA,TGTGCCAGCAGTTACTCGGCGGCGGTAACTAATGAAAAACTGTTTTTT,CASSYSAAVTNEKLFF
TRBJ1-1,NA,15,TRBV2,NA,TGTGCCAGCAGTTCACGGAGAACGATGAACACTGAAGCTTTCTTT,CASSSRRTMNTEAFF
TRBJ2-7,NA,13,TRBV6-2/TRBV6-3,NA,TGTGCCAGCAGCACACAGGGAGCCTACGAGCAGTACTTC,CASSTQGAYEQYF
TRBJ2-1,NA,16,TRBV18,TRBD2,TGTGCCAGCTCTCCTAGGACTAGCGGGTACTACAATGAGCAGTTCTTC,CASSPRTSGYYNEQFF
TRBJ1-6,NA,16,TRBV7-8,TRBD1,TGTGCCAGCAGCTTAGCGGACAGGGGCGTCGATTCACCCCTCCACTTT,CASSLADRGVDSPLHF
TRBJ1-1,NA,12,TRBV28,NA,TGTGCCAGCGGGCCCCCGGGGACTGAAGCTTTCTTT,CASGPPGTEAFF
TRBJ1-2,NA,13,TRBV5-6,TRBD1,TGTGCCAGCAGGGGCAGGGGGGTCTATGGCTACACCTTC,CASRGRGVYGYTF
TRBJ1-4,once,16,TRBV7-6,TRBD1,TGTGCCAGCAGCCGGACAGGGTCATCAGCTAATGAAAAACTGTTTTTT,CASSRTGSSANEKLFF
TRBJ2-5,NA,13,TRBV30,NA,TGTGCCTGGAGTGATGGAGGGGCTGAGACCCAGTACTTC,CAWSDGGAETQYF
TRBJ2-1,once,17,TRBV5-1,NA,TGCGCCAGCAGCTTTTCTGGCCGATCGCGGATCTACAATGAGCAGTTCTTC,CASSFSGRSRIYNEQFF